This TCR beta chain emerged from a study of blood T cell repertoires in COVID-19 (dated by TCRdb to 2020 to 2021). For the study in its entirety: Samples covering the acute and convalescent phases of COVID-19 were provided by collaborators in the United States, Italy and Spain. The material from the prospective study consisted of cDNA or gDNA derived from T cells, B-cell-depleted T cells, or PBMCs. Deeply sampled blood TCRbeta repertoires from subjects exposed to, actively infected with, or recovered from COVID-19 were included in the dataset. The repertoires were released in a freely available public database intended as a resource for research on the immune response to SARS-CoV-2. The samples were drawn from the first 160 participants of the ongoing ImmuneRACE study and from 1,254 subjects provided by 6 global collaborators. Nearly every sample came with metadata listing a de-identified subject ID, COVID-19 status, age in years and sex. HLA class I and class II types, where available, came from metadata supplied by the sample provider rather than from assay-based typing.

TCRbeta CDR3 regions were amplified from genomic DNA using the immunoSEQ Assay, a bias-controlled multiplex PCR. As for the original processing: The number of nucleated cells in each sample was estimated by amplification of reference gene primers within the assay. Sequence reads were collapsed and filtered to measure the absolute abundance of every unique TCRbeta CDR3 rearrangement. For each sample, productive Simpson clonality was calculated by taking the square root of Simpson's diversity index across productive rearrangements. TCRdb retrieved this table from immuneACCESS and kept in-frame rearrangements only. Not all clones are present; in checked studies, unresolved V genes account for under half, and no reason is known for the remainder. D and trimming were read from the DNA, whereas the V and J calls and clone size are those reported in that table. This sample gives 100,000 to 150,000 clones in total; about 85% of them show up just once. In total, the top ten clones hold less than 3.5% of the sample.

The germline V and J ends show losses of 4 bases and 6 bases respectively, and no gene match explains 10 bases of the junction. Reading from cysteine to phenylalanine, the CDR3 counts 16 amino acids. The only DNA kept is the CDR3, 48 bases in frame from the first base. CDR1 is given as PRHDT and CDR2 as FYEKMQ, both from the germline V gene (reference sequence). Worth noting for this clone: Its antigen is not yet known. No quality values exist for individual bases; no much larger clone is one base distant.

In Seattle, one collaborating source enrolled patients while the infection was active and tracked those patients longitudinally over the course of disease. Whole blood was collected in K2EDTA tubes by collaborating institutions according to the institutions' own protocols. For TCRbeta analysis, collaborator samples were shipped as frozen whole blood, as isolated PBMCs, or as DNA extracted from either sample type. What the research found in general, with its limitations: The quantity of clinical and demographic metadata differed by source and by participant and was supplied without curation.

The chain is made from TRBV13 and TRBJ2-1; 9 of the junction bases match TRBD2. The sample was peripheral blood. This sequence was found in a woman aged 80 or over with COVID-19, enrolled during active disease. The CDR3 amino acid sequence is: CASSSIIAGAGNEQFF. The sequenced DNA: TGTGCCAGCAGCTCCATAATAGCGGGAGCCGGCAATGAGCAGTTCTTC.